This T cell receptor beta chain derives from a study of cytomegalovirus exposure and HLA in healthy donors (dated by TCRdb to the late 2010s). With respect to the entire study: In an earlier analysis of 450 to 750 of the donors, 276 Gb of sequence data and approximately 120 million unique TCR beta sequences from roughly 200 million T cells were reported. An early release covering some 640 HLA-typed donors comprised approximately 300 gigabases of sequencing data and around 85 million unique TCR sequences. The genetic ancestry cluster associated with self-reported Caucasian donors included 81% of the 300 to 400 genotyped donors. The aim of the study was to test whether cataloging public T cell receptors could identify signatures of past pathogen exposure. The study used immunosequencing to profile the T cell repertoires of approximately 690 subjects and linked those repertoires to cytomegalovirus serostatus. Besides the first cohort of roughly 640 subjects, a separate validation cohort made up of around 120 different subjects was used. To predict cytomegalovirus infection status, the study combined high-throughput TCR immunosequencing, statistical association of individual TCRs with disease status, and machine learning. To study patterns of TCR occurrence, a later analysis re-analyzed previously published TCR beta repertoires from 666 donors and added high-resolution HLA genotyping. Rather than drawing on any new phenotypic data, the later analysis identified candidate immune exposures from TCR beta sequences and the way those sequences occurred across donors. An earlier analysis of some 600 of the donors applied high-throughput TCR beta sequencing to assess whether each TCR beta V gene segment acted as functional or pseudogenic. Donor age, sex, ethnicity and CMV serostatus were compiled together with the repertoire data. Genome-wide SNP genotypes for about 65% of the 666 donors were used in a later genetic analysis, which treated that subset as a discovery cohort. Every repertoire in the discovery cohort had been generated on one and the same sequencing platform. HLA typing included class I and class II loci at four-digit resolution. The number of typed donors differed by locus: roughly 629-630 for A, B, C, DRB1 and DQB1; approximately 540 for DQA1; 606 for DPA1; and 450 to 480 for DPB1. Four or five DR-DQ haplotypes were handled as single units for association and clustering because linkage in the cohort was strong. Among 300 to 450 genotyped donors of the cohort, an average of about 240,000 unique TCR beta nucleotide sequences were sequenced per donor, around a sixth of them non-productive. What the work shows at the level of the full study, not this receptor alone: Some IMGT-functional V segments, including TRBV6-2 and TRBV6-3, could not be told apart with the 87-base-pair reads, so those segments were excluded. The presence/absence analyses assumed that sequencing depth was roughly uniform across donors, and that assumption may not be true. Correlated functional status among segregating V segments might reflect linkage disequilibrium, but an unknown experimental factor could not be ruled out. In a later analysis, the rate of TCR association differed among HLA loci, with DRB1 alleles having the most associated TCRs and HLA-C alleles having the fewest. Most TCR sequences were observed very rarely across donors, whereas some public TCRs were present in many individuals. A later analysis found that most CMV-associated TCR beta chains appeared HLA-restricted, with HLA associations seemingly driven largely by CMV exposure. For the cohort, immune exposure information was limited to CMV serostatus. Assigning TCR associations to individual alleles was difficult when HLA alleles, especially DR and DQ, strongly co-occurred. The earlier analysis of approximately 540 of the donors excluded around 17 rarely observed V segments, including chromosome 9 orphons, because counts were too low. V-gene and J-gene trimming of TCR beta chains was associated with a missense DCLRE1C variant in a later genetic analysis, and the association was replicated in an independent cohort. In an earlier analysis of more than 450 of the donors, most TCR beta V segments were observed in productive rearrangements about 90% or about 30% of the time, broadly matching IMGT annotations. A later analysis reported that several top co-occurrence clusters appeared linked to parvovirus B19, influenza, CMV and Epstein-Barr virus. In vitro tests confirmed that a few of the cytomegalovirus-associated TCR beta chains recognize cytomegalovirus antigens. HLA typing was unavailable for some donors at each locus, so association tests used only the typed subset. Compared with the approximately 710-donor mean, donors in an Asian-associated ancestry cluster had fewer N-insertions in productive TCRs, according to a later genetic analysis. A further reported finding was that TCR beta sequences accurately predicted the HLA-A and HLA-B alleles for most subjects in the first cohort. In a later analysis, HLA-associated TCR beta chains showed more clonal expansion and lower generation probabilities than non-associated chains that were equally common. A cluster of highly shared sequence variants was judged likely to be a technical artifact of the sequencing pipeline. At a false discovery rate of 0.05, a later analysis linked fewer than 20,000 TCR beta sequences to specific HLA alleles. According to the authors, the approach could potentially be generalized to other disease states and immunological phenotypes. The classifier was reported to diagnose cytomegalovirus status with high specificity and sensitivity in both the original and validation cohorts. The study listed 164 TCR beta chains as associated with cytomegalovirus. This cohort had only TCR beta chains sequenced, and the lack of alpha or paired-chain data limited which features could be detected.

The cohort comprised fewer than 750 healthy bone marrow donors. At the time of sampling, all cohort members were nominally healthy, though unrecorded immune exposures were likely present. The donor was CMV seronegative and belonged to the group of 320 or so seronegative cohort members. A peripheral blood sample was collected from each donor, and TCR beta sequencing was performed on peripheral blood mononuclear cells. Genomic DNA extraction from the blood cell samples was performed with the Qiagen DNeasy Blood Extraction Kit. CDR3 length: 11 amino acids, cysteine to phenylalanine. The only DNA kept is the CDR3, 33 bases in frame from the first base. For CDR1 and CDR2, the germline V gene lists SNHLY and FYNNEI. The V and J ends are trimmed by 6 bases and 6 bases, leaving 5 bases between them. In the case of this clone: Its antigen specificity is not known. Base quality data are lacking; no much larger clone is found one base away. At the DNA level, this CDR3 is encoded by other sequences in the same sample as well.

The method was the immunoSEQ multiplex PCR assay. For the multiplex PCR, a mixture combining 60 forward primers for TCR Vbeta segments and 13 reverse primers for TCR Jbeta segments was used. The CDR3 region of rearranged TCR beta genes was amplified from genomic DNA with a multiplex PCR assay. The Illumina HiSeq System was used to sequence the amplified TCR beta libraries as 87-base-pair reads. In the authors' own workflow: A later analysis counted some 80 million unique TCR beta chains across the 670 or so repertoires, and around 9.9 million of these chains were shared by at least two donors. To remove PCR and sequencing errors, raw reads were error-corrected and collapsed into unique sequences using a nearest-neighbor algorithm that merged closely related sequences. To assign V, D and J gene segments, CDR3 sequences were aligned to IMGT reference sequences. For a sequence to be retained, a match of at least six nucleotides was required to both a V gene segment and a J gene segment. Rearrangements were classified as productive when the CDR3 lacked stop codons and remained in frame with V and J, and all other rearrangements were classified as non-productive. Following IMGT convention, CDR3 was defined as the stretch from the second conserved V-encoded cysteine to the conserved J-encoded phenylalanine. The earlier analysis of 500 to 650 of the donors excluded any sequence lacking an unambiguous match to a single V gene segment. In an earlier analysis of roughly 600 of the donors, a V segment was called functional when productive rearrangements were above 56.7%, and segregating when the standard deviation between donors exceeded 5%. A statistical classification framework was built to diagnose cytomegalovirus status from the catalog of TCR beta chain sequences. A later analysis assigned V and J genes by comparing TCR nucleotide sequences with IMGT/GENE-DB human TR gene sequences. The TCRdist pipeline was used in a later analysis to assign CDR3 sequences and most-parsimonious VDJ recombination scenarios. In a later analysis, each TCR beta chain was defined by its CDR3 amino acid sequence together with its V-gene family, and reads lacking a unique V-gene family were excluded. To address suspected cross-contamination and a sequencing artifact, a later analysis removed roughly 580 highly shared, low-generation-probability nucleotide sequences. In a later analysis, a clonal expansion index was calculated for each public chain from normalized within-repertoire ranks of inferred template counts. A later analysis computed generation probabilities with a VDJ recombination model fitted to out-of-frame rearrangements, and checked the results against IGoR. In a later analysis, TCR-TCR, TCR-HLA and TCR-CMV co-occurrence was scored with hypergeometric tests, and a repertoire-size bias correction was applied to TCR pairs. A later analysis estimated false discovery rates by permuting HLA or CMV assignments 20 times. In a later analysis, co-occurring TCRs were grouped with DBSCAN, and TCRdist sequence similarity was added when clustering was performed within HLA-allele-positive subsets. Repertoires with fewer than 30,000 or more than 120,000 public chains were left out of co-occurrence clustering, as were a handful of repertoires with anomalous nucleotide sharing. TCRdb holds this immuneACCESS table with in-frame rearrangements only. Some clones are missing; in checked studies, unresolved V genes explain under half, and the rest has no known cause. V and J calls plus clone size are reproduced from that table; the DNA served to infer D and trimming. This sample has 160,000 or so clones in its table, and around 77% of those were observed once. Over 2% of the sample is in the top ten clones.

This TCR was recovered from a man in his sixties in good health and CMV-seronegative. Input material: PBMCs. The sequence is built from TRBV2 and TRBJ2-2; perhaps TRBD1 is the D gene, with 5 bases matching. This receptor carries the CDR3 CASRGAGELFF. The DNA sequence is TGTGCCAGCAGAGGGGCCGGGGAGCTGTTTTTT. Supplemented by the reference TRBV2 and TRBJ2-2 proteins around the CDR3, the complete variable domain is EPEVTQTPSHQVTQMGQEVILRCVPISNHLYFYWYRQILGQKVEFLVSFYNNEISEKSEIFDDQFSVERPDGSNFTLKIRSTKLEDSAMYFCASRGAGELFFGEGSRLTVL.